Here is one T cell receptor (beta chain) with its context. The antigen remains unidentified. The data belong to a study of cytomegalovirus exposure and HLA in healthy donors. Findings of the study overall: Immune exposure was documented only through CMV serostatus.

Primers included in the PCR were 60 Vbeta and 13 Jbeta primers. Profiled with immunoSEQ multiplex PCR; TCRdb holds only in-frame clones, not every one. This sample has around 150,000 clones, with just under 80% found just once. Germline assignment: CDR1 SQVTM and CDR2 ANQGSEA. V gave up 7 bases and J gave up 3 bases, with 7 bases separating them. This CDR3 has 12 residues. The sample was PBMCs. The V gene is TRBV29-1, the J gene TRBJ2-6, with TRBD1 as a possible D gene (5 bases). The sequence came from a woman aged 45-65 years in good health and CMV-seronegative. In DNA form, the CDR3 reads TGCAGCGCCAGGGTTGGGGCCAACGTCCTGACTTTC. Encoded protein: CSARVGANVLTF.